The clone carrying this T cell receptor (beta chain) was seen many times. The repertoire was sequenced with immunoSEQ multiplex PCR; TCRdb's copy has only in-frame clones and lacks some. This sample has 150,000 to 200,000 clones, with roughly nine tenths found just once. The source of the sample is a study of T cell responses to AZD1222 COVID-19 vaccine. V was clipped by 1 base and J by 8 bases, with 12 bases between them. Germline V gene sequence: CDR1 MGHRA, CDR2 YSYEKL. The CDR3 totals 15 residues. Sequenced material: peripheral blood, taken on day 0 of AZD1222 vaccination. This TCR derives from an adult in good health. The chain uses TRBV4-1 and TRBJ1-6, with D possibly being TRBD1 (6 bases). The CDR3 here is CASSQVMGADSPLHF. CDR3 in DNA: TGCGCCAGCAGCCAAGTTATGGGGGCAGATTCACCCCTCCACTTT.